This T cell receptor (beta chain) stems from a study of CD8+ T cells in alopecia areata. Points from the study as a whole: More clonal than normal scalp was lesional scalp, particularly alopecia totalis/universalis.

Treatment reported: oral pan-JAK inhibitor, 5-10 mg twice daily. Extraction of RNA preceded its reverse transcription into cDNA, which served as the sequencing template. Clones were sequenced by immunoSEQ multiplex PCR, and TCRdb holds only the in-frame ones, with some missing. The data hold roughly 220,000 clones, with 35% to 40% observed a single time. This clone was counted a few times. Its matching antigen is unknown. With 6 bases clipped from V and 0 bases from J, the junction kept 5 bases outside the gene matches. CDR1 and CDR2 from the germline V gene are MNHEY and SVGAGI. The CDR3 is 15 residues long.

The sample in question was CD4+ T cells sorted from blood, obtained around week 30, from a patient treated with tofacitinib. This chain joins TRBV6-5 and TRBJ2-7; 10 positions agree with TRBD2. This sequence was found in a human donor with alopecia areata. The CDR3 DNA reads as TGTGCCAGCAGCCAGCGGGAGGGGGCCTCCTACGAGCAGTACTTC. Protein sequence: CASSQREGASYEQYF.